These 6 T cell receptor beta chains share one sample of origin, sequenced in a study of cytomegalovirus exposure and HLA in healthy donors. Vbeta (60) and Jbeta (13) primers were used in the PCR. Repertoires were generated with immunoSEQ multiplex PCR, while TCRdb's copy carries only in-frame clones and drops some. The sample includes some 190,000 clones, approximately 81% of them seen just once. Sequenced input: PBMCs. The receptors here all came from a boy aged 2-9 years in good health and CMV-seronegative.

The V gene is TRBV6-4, the J gene TRBJ2-2; TRBD1 might be the D (5 bases). The CDR3 length is 15 residues. Deletions cut 3 bases from V and 0 bases from J, with 8 bases between. The germline V gene has CDR1 MRHNA and CDR2 SNTAGT. The CDR3 protein is CASSEGVPNTGELFF. The CDR3 nucleotides are TGTGCCAGCAGTGAAGGGGTTCCGAACACCGGGGAGCTGTTTTTT.

The genes are TRBV7-8 and TRBJ1-6, with D perhaps matching TRBD1 (6 bases). CDR1 is SGHVS and CDR2 is FQNEAQ in the germline V gene. The ends were cut back, 5 bases at V and 0 bases at J, with 11 bases in the middle. The CDR3 length is 16 residues. The CDR3 is CASSLGQSSYNSPLHF. The CDR3, as DNA: TGTGCCAGCAGCCTTGGACAGAGCTCCTATAATTCACCCCTCCACTTT. Full variable domain (missing parts from reference TRBV7-8 and TRBJ1-6): GAGVSQSPRYKVAKRGQDVALRCDPISGHVSLFWYQQALGQGPEFLTYFQNEAQLDKSGLPSDRFFAERPEGSVSTLKIQRTQQEDSAVYLCASSLGQSSYNSPLHFGNGTRLTVT.

This chain uses TRBV10-2 with TRBJ2-5; tentatively, D is TRBD1 (6 bases). Germline assignment: CDR1 WSHSY and CDR2 SAAADI. V was trimmed by 7 bases and J by 2 bases, leaving 11 bases between them. This CDR3 is 13 amino acids long. CDR3 amino acids: CASKTGWQETQYF. DNA of the CDR3: TGCGCCAGCAAAACAGGGTGGCAAGAGACCCAGTACTTC.

The V and J genes are TRBV5-1 and TRBJ2-1; TRBD2 aligns across 12 bases. Per the germline V gene, CDR1 is SGHRS and CDR2 is YFSETQ. This CDR3 comprises 17 residues. V shed 2 bases, J shed 4 bases, and the junction held 7 bases outside the gene matches. Here the CDR3 reads CASSFLLAGGEYNEQFF. The CDR3 bases are TGCGCCAGCAGCTTTCTCCTAGCGGGAGGGGAATACAATGAGCAGTTCTTC.

This clone was counted a few times. One end of the junction varies from germline; a read error may be responsible. The chain employs TRBV7-6 and TRBJ2-5; D gene ambiguous. This CDR3 is 13 amino acids long. Germline V gives CDR1 SGHVS, CDR2 FNYEAQ. CDR3 DNA: TGTGCCAGCAGCACGCACAACCAGGAGACCCAGTACTTC. Residues: CASSTHNQETQYF.

This chain connects TRBV5-4 to TRBJ2-7; 9 bases are a match to TRBD1. Trimming cost V 4 bases and J 5 bases; bases outside gene matches: 13. Germline V gene lookup returns CDR1 SGHNT and CDR2 YYREEE (reference sequence). CDR3 length: 16 amino acids. In DNA, the CDR3 is TGTGCCAGCAGCCCGTCACCGGGACAGGGTCTCAACGAGCAGTACGTC. As protein: CASSPSPGQGLNEQYV.